This T cell receptor beta chain is drawn from a study of blood T cell repertoires in COVID-19. The overall study: The United States, Italy and Spain provided the acute and convalescent COVID-19 samples. T cells, B-cell-depleted T cells, or PBMCs supplied cDNA or gDNA.

CDR3 length equals 19 residues. Authors' processing steps: Estimation of nucleated cell counts was performed using reference gene primer amplification. Measured with immunoSEQ multiplex PCR; TCRdb has only the in-frame clones, and not every one. For V, J and clone size, that table is used; D and trimming come from the DNA. The sample includes approximately 54,000 clones, more than 80% of them seen just once. The receptor's source is an older woman with acute or convalescent COVID-19. The chain employs TRBV21-1 and TRBJ2-4; the D segment call TRBD1 is taken from the table without a DNA check. TRBV21-1 is flagged as a pseudogene. Sequencing was done on a sample of peripheral blood. The CDR3: CASSKENRGPLLAKNIQYF. CDR3 nucleotide sequence: TGTGCCAGCAGCAAAGAGAACAGGGGACCCTTATTAGCCAAAAACATTCAGTACTTC.